This T cell receptor (beta chain) comes out of a study of Ad26.COV2.S vaccination and SARS-CoV-2 variants. On the study more broadly: The study gave Ad26.COV2.S intramuscularly, once or twice 56 days apart.

As to treatment: roughly 19 received Ad26.COV2.S at low or high dose, single or two shots; roughly 5 received placebo; per-sample allocation not given. Samples analyzed were those drawn on day 63 after the first vaccine or placebo injection. Repertoires were generated with immunoSEQ multiplex PCR, while TCRdb's copy carries only in-frame clones and drops some. The sample lists approximately 400,000 clones, roughly 85% occurring once. This CDR3 is 14 amino acids long. The V segment lost 2 bases and the J segment 7 bases; nucleotides outside the gene matches: 4. The germline gives CDR1 SGHTA, CDR2 FQGTGA.

The specimen comprised peripheral blood, sampled in a trial of Ad26.COV2.S vaccine versus placebo. The J gene is TRBJ1-2, the V gene TRBV7-3, with 10 bases identical to TRBD1. The sequence derives from a person between 18 and 60 years old who received the Ad26.COV2.S COVID-19 vaccine or a placebo. CDR3 residues: CASSLGGTGAGYTF. The CDR3 DNA reads as TGTGCCAGCAGCTTAGGAGGGACAGGGGCTGGCTACACCTTC.